Listed below are T cell receptor beta chains from one sample, sequenced in a study of blood T cell repertoires in COVID-19. Profiled with immunoSEQ multiplex PCR; TCRdb holds only in-frame clones, not every one. The table lists 400,000 to 550,000 clones, more than 85% of them singletons. Sequencing was done on a sample of peripheral blood. These receptors originate from a woman in her 30s with acute or convalescent COVID-19. CDR3s include the opening cysteine and the closing phenylalanine or tryptophan. The D gene is left open where the match is weak. Clone sizes are given selectively: once, few, many, or a class where the clone is expanded.

CDR3nt: TGCGCCAGCAGCCCCTTGGCCGGGGGTCCTGAAGCTTTCTTT
CDR3aa: CASSPLAGGPEAFF
d_gene: .
j_gene: TRBJ1-1
abundance: .
v_gene: TRBV5-1

CDR3nt: TGTGCCAGCAGTTTTTTGGGACAGAACCCCGAGCAGTACTTC
CDR3aa: CASSFLGQNPEQYF
d_gene: TRBD1
j_gene: TRBJ2-7
abundance: .
v_gene: TRBV28

CDR3nt: TGTGCCAGCAGCTTGGTAGTCAGACTCGGGGCCAACGTCCTGACTTTC
CDR3aa: CASSLVVRLGANVLTF
d_gene: .
j_gene: TRBJ2-6
abundance: .
v_gene: TRBV5-6

CDR3nt: TGTGCCAGCAGCTTGGCAGCGGGGAAAGGGGAAAAACTGTTTTTT
CDR3aa: CASSLAAGKGEKLFF
d_gene: .
j_gene: TRBJ1-4
abundance: .
v_gene: TRBV5-4

CDR3nt: TGTGCCAGCAGCTTATCCGGGGGAGGGACTGAAGCTTTCTTT
CDR3aa: CASSLSGGGTEAFF
d_gene: .
j_gene: TRBJ1-1
abundance: .
v_gene: TRBV7-3

CDR3nt: TGTGCCAGCTCTATTCTGGGGGACATCTTTTTGAACACTGAAGCTTTCTTT
CDR3aa: CASSILGDIFLNTEAFF
d_gene: .
j_gene: TRBJ1-1
abundance: .
v_gene: TRBV5-6

CDR3nt: TGTGCCAGCATAGTCCGTCAGCCCCAGCATTTT
CDR3aa: CASIVRQPQHF
d_gene: .
j_gene: TRBJ1-5
abundance: .
v_gene: TRBV6-8

CDR3nt: TGTGCCAGTAGTATCGCGCTCTCTGGGGCCAACGTCCTGACTTTC
CDR3aa: CASSIALSGANVLTF
d_gene: .
j_gene: TRBJ2-6
abundance: .
v_gene: TRBV19

CDR3nt: TGTGCCAGCAGCTTTGGGCCCCATGGCCAGTACTTC
CDR3aa: CASSFGPHGQYF
d_gene: .
j_gene: TRBJ2-5
abundance: once
v_gene: TRBV7-9

CDR3nt: TGCGCCAGCAGCTACAGGGGAAGCTCCTACAATGAGCAGTTCTTC
CDR3aa: CASSYRGSSYNEQFF
d_gene: TRBD1
j_gene: TRBJ2-1
abundance: .
v_gene: TRBV5-1

CDR3nt: TGTGCCAGCTTCTCCGGTCAGGGGGCGTACGAGCAGTACTTC
CDR3aa: CASFSGQGAYEQYF
d_gene: TRBD1
j_gene: TRBJ2-7
abundance: .
v_gene: TRBV5-5

CDR3nt: TGTGCCAGCAGTTCGGACACAACCTACGAGCAGTACTTC
CDR3aa: CASSSDTTYEQYF
d_gene: .
j_gene: TRBJ2-7
abundance: once
v_gene: TRBV2

CDR3nt: TGCAGTGCTAGACCCCAGACTGAAGCTTTCTTT
CDR3aa: CSARPQTEAFF
d_gene: .
j_gene: TRBJ1-1
abundance: .
v_gene: TRBV20-1

CDR3nt: TGTGCCTGGAGTGTACCAGGGGGCGGCAATCAGCCCCAGCATTTT
CDR3aa: CAWSVPGGGNQPQHF
d_gene: TRBD1
j_gene: TRBJ1-5
abundance: .
v_gene: TRBV30

CDR3nt: TGTGCCAGCTTATCCGGGGCAGGGGGTGAGGAGCAGTACTTC
CDR3aa: CASLSGAGGEEQYF
d_gene: TRBD1
j_gene: TRBJ2-7
abundance: .
v_gene: TRBV18

CDR3nt: TGTGCCAGCAGCCAAGATCGTGGGGGGGCGGCCCATACGCAGTATTTT
CDR3aa: CASSQDRGGAAHTQYF
d_gene: .
j_gene: TRBJ2-3
abundance: .
v_gene: TRBV3-1/TRBV3-2

CDR3nt: TGTGCCAGCCGGGGGGCGGGGTACACTGAAGCTTTCTTT
CDR3aa: CASRGAGYTEAFF
d_gene: .
j_gene: TRBJ1-1
abundance: once
v_gene: TRBV6-5

CDR3nt: TGTGCCAGCAGTGAACAGGTTCGGGGTGAGCAGTTCTTC
CDR3aa: CASSEQVRGEQFF
d_gene: .
j_gene: TRBJ2-1
abundance: .
v_gene: TRBV6-1

CDR3nt: TGTGCCAGCAGCCAGGCGGGGAATCAGCCCCAGCATTTT
CDR3aa: CASSQAGNQPQHF
d_gene: .
j_gene: TRBJ1-5
abundance: .
v_gene: TRBV11-2

CDR3nt: TGCGCCAGCAGCCTCGCTGTAGGACAGGGATTTTCCCACGAGCAGTACTTC
CDR3aa: CASSLAVGQGFSHEQYF
d_gene: TRBD1
j_gene: TRBJ2-7
abundance: .
v_gene: TRBV5-1

CDR3nt: TGTGCCAGCAGCTTAGGGGACAGGGGGCGGGTGCACGAGCAGTACTTC
CDR3aa: CASSLGDRGRVHEQYF
d_gene: TRBD1
j_gene: TRBJ2-7
abundance: .
v_gene: TRBV7-6

CDR3nt: TGTGCCAGCAGCTGGGCCGACACCAGCTCTGGAAACACCATATATTTT
CDR3aa: CASSWADTSSGNTIYF
d_gene: .
j_gene: TRBJ1-3
abundance: .
v_gene: TRBV5-5

CDR3nt: TGTGCCAGCAGCGGATTGGACAGGGTTGGAGGCTACACCTTC
CDR3aa: CASSGLDRVGGYTF
d_gene: TRBD1
j_gene: TRBJ1-2
abundance: .
v_gene: TRBV9

CDR3nt: TGTGCCAGCAGACCCGGGGGGGCTCGCGAGCAGTACTTC
CDR3aa: CASRPGGAREQYF
d_gene: TRBD2
j_gene: TRBJ2-7
abundance: .
v_gene: TRBV27

CDR3nt: TGCGCCAGCAGCTTGGGACAGCCTCATGGCTACACCTTC
CDR3aa: CASSLGQPHGYTF
d_gene: .
j_gene: TRBJ1-2
abundance: .
v_gene: TRBV5-1

CDR3nt: TGTGCCAGCAGTTACCCTGGACAGGGACATTCACCCCTCCACTTT
CDR3aa: CASSYPGQGHSPLHF
d_gene: TRBD1
j_gene: TRBJ1-6
abundance: .
v_gene: TRBV6-6

CDR3nt: TGTGCCAGCTCACAGGGACAGCAAGAGACCCAGTACTTC
CDR3aa: CASSQGQQETQYF
d_gene: TRBD1
j_gene: TRBJ2-5
abundance: .
v_gene: TRBV18

CDR3nt: TGTGCCAGCAGCCCGACGGGACAGGGGGGTCGGTACGAGCAGTACTTC
CDR3aa: CASSPTGQGGRYEQYF
d_gene: TRBD1
j_gene: TRBJ2-7
abundance: .
v_gene: TRBV7-9

CDR3nt: TGTGCCAGCAGCGCGCCATTACAGGGAGTCGATTATGCATATGGCTACACCTTC
CDR3aa: CASSAPLQGVDYAYGYTF
d_gene: .
j_gene: TRBJ1-2
abundance: .
v_gene: TRBV5-8

CDR3nt: TGTGCCAGCAGCTTAAGCCGACTAGCGAACACCGGGGAGCTGTTTTTT
CDR3aa: CASSLSRLANTGELFF
d_gene: .
j_gene: TRBJ2-2
abundance: .
v_gene: TRBV7-2

CDR3nt: TGTGCCAGCAGCCTATATAGGCGGGGGGGTCAGGGCGAGCAGTACTTC
CDR3aa: CASSLYRRGGQGEQYF
d_gene: TRBD2
j_gene: TRBJ2-7
abundance: .
v_gene: TRBV3-1/TRBV3-2

CDR3nt: TGTGCCAGCAGTGATATCCGGGGCTACACCTTC
CDR3aa: CASSDIRGYTF
d_gene: .
j_gene: TRBJ1-2
abundance: .
v_gene: TRBV6-1

CDR3nt: TGTGCCAGCAGTCCCCCTGGTGGCGGGGGGCGAGTGACCCAGTACTTC
CDR3aa: CASSPPGGGGRVTQYF
d_gene: TRBD2
j_gene: TRBJ2-5
abundance: once
v_gene: TRBV28

CDR3nt: TGTGCCAGCAGTTTATCTCCAGGGGGCGGCTCTGGGGCCAACGTCCTGACTTTC
CDR3aa: CASSLSPGGGSGANVLTF
d_gene: TRBD1
j_gene: TRBJ2-6
abundance: .
v_gene: TRBV27

CDR3nt: TGTGCCAGCACAGGGGACACAGACCTGAATGAGCAGTTCTTC
CDR3aa: CASTGDTDLNEQFF
d_gene: .
j_gene: TRBJ2-1
abundance: .
v_gene: TRBV9

CDR3nt: TGTGCCAGCAGTTACTCCCAGGGTACCTACGAGCAGTACTTC
CDR3aa: CASSYSQGTYEQYF
d_gene: .
j_gene: TRBJ2-7
abundance: .
v_gene: TRBV6-6

CDR3nt: TGTGCCAGCAGCTACGGGACTTCCTACAATGAGCAGTTCTTC
CDR3aa: CASSYGTSYNEQFF
d_gene: .
j_gene: TRBJ2-1
abundance: .
v_gene: TRBV7-9

CDR3nt: TGTGCCAGCAGCCTTCTCGGTGGCTCCTACGAGCAGTACTTC
CDR3aa: CASSLLGGSYEQYF
d_gene: .
j_gene: TRBJ2-7
abundance: .
v_gene: TRBV11-2

CDR3nt: TGTGCCAGCAGCGACACTAGGGGACGGGCAGGGGGGACCACCGGGGAGCTGTTTTTT
CDR3aa: CASSDTRGRAGGTTGELFF
d_gene: .
j_gene: TRBJ2-2
abundance: .
v_gene: TRBV3-1/TRBV3-2

CDR3nt: TGTGCCTGGACCTCGAGGACAGTCTCTCTCTCTGGAAACACCATATATTTT
CDR3aa: CAWTSRTVSLSGNTIYF
d_gene: .
j_gene: TRBJ1-3
abundance: .
v_gene: TRBV30

CDR3nt: TGTGCCAGCAGCCCCGGTGCAGATACGCAGTATTTT
CDR3aa: CASSPGADTQYF
d_gene: .
j_gene: TRBJ2-3
abundance: .
v_gene: TRBV2

CDR3nt: TGTGCCAGCAGCCCCACTGCAGGGGGCGATTCACCCCTCCACTTT
CDR3aa: CASSPTAGGDSPLHF
d_gene: TRBD1
j_gene: TRBJ1-6
abundance: .
v_gene: TRBV3-1/TRBV3-2

CDR3nt: TGTGCCAGCAGCCAGGGGGAAGGGAAGGCTGGAAACACCATATATTTT
CDR3aa: CASSQGEGKAGNTIYF
d_gene: TRBD1
j_gene: TRBJ1-3
abundance: .
v_gene: TRBV7-9

CDR3nt: TGTGCCAGTAGGGGACAGGAACGTCTCTCACCCCTCCACTTT
CDR3aa: CASRGQERLSPLHF
d_gene: TRBD1
j_gene: TRBJ1-6
abundance: .
v_gene: TRBV19

CDR3nt: TGTGCCAGCAGCTTAGTGACAGTAATGAACACTGAAGCTTTCTTT
CDR3aa: CASSLVTVMNTEAFF
d_gene: .
j_gene: TRBJ1-1
abundance: .
v_gene: TRBV13

CDR3nt: TGTGCCAGTAGTTTAATAGGACGACAGAGAATTAATGAAAAACTGTTTTTT
CDR3aa: CASSLIGRQRINEKLFF
d_gene: .
j_gene: TRBJ1-4
abundance: .
v_gene: TRBV19

CDR3nt: TGTGCCAGCAGTTTTGGACAGAGCTACGAGCAGTACTTC
CDR3aa: CASSFGQSYEQYF
d_gene: .
j_gene: TRBJ2-7
abundance: .
v_gene: TRBV6-2/TRBV6-3

CDR3nt: TGTGCCAGCAGCCAAGATCTATTTCGGACTAGCGGTTACAATGAGCAGTTCTTC
CDR3aa: CASSQDLFRTSGYNEQFF
d_gene: TRBD2
j_gene: TRBJ2-1
abundance: .
v_gene: TRBV3-1/TRBV3-2

CDR3nt: TGTGCCAGCAGCCCCGGACAGGGCCGTAACACCATATATTTT
CDR3aa: CASSPGQGRNTIYF
d_gene: TRBD1
j_gene: TRBJ1-3
abundance: .
v_gene: TRBV14

CDR3nt: TGTGCCAGCAAAACCGGGGTGCTTAACTATGGCTACACCTTC
CDR3aa: CASKTGVLNYGYTF
d_gene: .
j_gene: TRBJ1-2
abundance: .
v_gene: TRBV28

CDR3nt: TGTGCCAGTATGTCCAGGAACACAGATACGCAGTATTTT
CDR3aa: CASMSRNTDTQYF
d_gene: .
j_gene: TRBJ2-3
abundance: .
v_gene: TRBV19

CDR3nt: TGCAGCGTTCCAGGACAGGGAGCTCCGTGGCCCTATGGCTACACCTTC
CDR3aa: CSVPGQGAPWPYGYTF
d_gene: TRBD1
j_gene: TRBJ1-2
abundance: .
v_gene: TRBV29-1

CDR3nt: TGTGCCAGCAGCCCCGGCCAGGGAAGGTCAGATACGCAGTATTTT
CDR3aa: CASSPGQGRSDTQYF
d_gene: .
j_gene: TRBJ2-3
abundance: .
v_gene: TRBV5-4

CDR3nt: TGTGCCAGTAGTACGGGACTAGCGGGTGGAGCAGATACGCAGTATTTT
CDR3aa: CASSTGLAGGADTQYF
d_gene: TRBD2
j_gene: TRBJ2-3
abundance: .
v_gene: TRBV19

CDR3nt: TGTGCCAGCAGCTTGGCCCTGGGGGGTGGCTACACCTTC
CDR3aa: CASSLALGGGYTF
d_gene: .
j_gene: TRBJ1-2
abundance: .
v_gene: TRBV5-4